The sequence of this T cell receptor beta chain was determined in a study of blood T cell repertoires in COVID-19. Germline lookup yields CDR1 SGDLS and CDR2 YYNGEE. This CDR3 is built from 15 residues. Trimming left V 0 bases short and J 1 base short, with 9 bases between. Some clones are missing from TCRdb's copy, which holds only in-frame ones; the method was immunoSEQ multiplex PCR. Of under 350,000 clones listed, about 86% are singletons. The TCR comes from a woman aged 40-49 years with acute COVID-19. The sample comprised PBMCs or T cells enriched from blood (not recorded which). The rearrangement joins TRBV9 to TRBJ2-3, with no clear D. The CDR3 here is CASSVDSAGTDTQYF. The DNA for the CDR3 is TGTGCCAGCAGCGTAGACTCCGCGGGCACAGATACGCAGTATTTT.